The clone carrying this TCR beta chain was observed many times. Its antigen is unidentified. This sample was taken from a study of T cells in Graves' hyperthyroidism and ophthalmopathy. TCR beta CDR3 sequences were amplified from RNA transcripts. The primer set for the first-round RT-PCR of the TCR CDR3 was HTBI. TCRdb redid the calling of the multiplex PCR reads with MiXCR, one entry per CDR3 protein. Of some 250,000 distinct CDR3 sequences in the sample, less than 15% are singletons; the top ten hold roughly 15%. Broader study findings: In simple terms, a model built on 13 V-J features told ophthalmopathy apart from stable hyperthyroidism. The model's output predicted ophthalmopathy at a median of about 6.5 months prior to onset.

After removal of 6 bases from V and 3 bases from J, the junction contained 5 bases not matched to a gene. The germline CDR1 and CDR2 sequences are WSHSY and SAAADI. The CDR3 is 15 residues long. Sequences were obtained from blood. V is TRBV10-2 and J is TRBJ2-1, with TRBD2 matching 10 bases. The clonotype was recovered from a woman aged 40 to 50 with Graves' hyperthyroidism that later progressed to Graves' ophthalmopathy. CDR3 sequence reads: CASRPSGRGYNEQFF. CDR3 nucleotide sequence: TGCGCCAGCAGACCTAGCGGGAGAGGCTACAATGAGCAGTTCTTC.